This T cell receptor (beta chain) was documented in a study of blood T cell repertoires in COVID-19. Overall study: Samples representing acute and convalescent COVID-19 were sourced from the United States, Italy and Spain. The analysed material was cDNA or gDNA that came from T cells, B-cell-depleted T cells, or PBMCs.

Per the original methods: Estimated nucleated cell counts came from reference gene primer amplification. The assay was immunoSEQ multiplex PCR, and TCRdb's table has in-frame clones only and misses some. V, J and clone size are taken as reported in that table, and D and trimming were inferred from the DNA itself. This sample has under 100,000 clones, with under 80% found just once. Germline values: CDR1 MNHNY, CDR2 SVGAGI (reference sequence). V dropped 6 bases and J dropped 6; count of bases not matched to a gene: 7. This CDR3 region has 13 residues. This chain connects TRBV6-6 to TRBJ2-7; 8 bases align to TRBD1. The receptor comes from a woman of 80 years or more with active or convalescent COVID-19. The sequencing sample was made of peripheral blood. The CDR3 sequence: CASRTDRAVEQYF. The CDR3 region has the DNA TGTGCCAGCAGAACGGACAGGGCGGTCGAGCAGTACTTC.